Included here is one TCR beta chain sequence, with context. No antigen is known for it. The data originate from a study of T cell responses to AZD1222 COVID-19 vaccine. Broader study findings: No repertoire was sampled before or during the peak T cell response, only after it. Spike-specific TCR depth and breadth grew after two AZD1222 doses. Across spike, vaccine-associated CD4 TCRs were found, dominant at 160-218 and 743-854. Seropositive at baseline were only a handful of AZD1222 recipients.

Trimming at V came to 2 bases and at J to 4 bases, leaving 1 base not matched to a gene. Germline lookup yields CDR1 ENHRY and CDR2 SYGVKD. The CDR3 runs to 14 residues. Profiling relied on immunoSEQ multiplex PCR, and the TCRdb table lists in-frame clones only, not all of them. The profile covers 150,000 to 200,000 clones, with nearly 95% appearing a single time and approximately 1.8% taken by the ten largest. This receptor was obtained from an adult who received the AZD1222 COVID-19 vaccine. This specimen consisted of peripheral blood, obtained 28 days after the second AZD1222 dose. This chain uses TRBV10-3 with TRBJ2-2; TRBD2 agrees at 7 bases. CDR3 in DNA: TGTGCCATCAGTGAGCGGGAGGCCACCGGGGAGCTGTTTTTT. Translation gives CAISEREATGELFF.